The present TCR beta chain was sequenced within a study of T cells in Graves' hyperthyroidism and ophthalmopathy. From RNA transcripts, TCR beta CDR3 regions were amplified. With the HTBI primer set, the TCR CDR3 went through a first round of RT-PCR. Each CDR3 protein is one row after TCRdb ran MiXCR on the multiplex PCR reads. The data hold fewer than 500,000 distinct CDR3 sequences, with 14% to 15% observed a single time. To note about this clonotype: Its antigen remains unknown.

Study-wide results and limits: Ophthalmopathy was model-predicted a median approximately 6.9 months pre-onset. Clonotypes that were expanded in thyroid above 0.001 mostly appeared in blood too.

There are 11 residues in the CDR3. Trimming shortened V by 4 bases and J by 9 bases, and 8 bases separated the two germline ends. Looked up from germline, CDR1 is WSHSY and CDR2 is SAAADI. In the ophthalmopathy cohort, Clinical Activity Score was at least 3, NOSPECS grade at least 4, and duration under 3 months. The source of the PBMCs was roughly 10 ml of fresh peripheral blood. Sequencing was done on a sample of blood. The chain has TRBV10-2 and TRBJ2-3, with D uncertain. The clonotype was recovered from a man younger than 35 with Graves' ophthalmopathy. The CDR3 sequence is CASSGQGTQYF. The CDR3 DNA is TGCGCCAGCAGTGGCCAAGGGACGCAGTATTTT.